The 9 T cell receptor beta chains listed next were all sequenced from one sample in a study of T cells in Graves' hyperthyroidism and ophthalmopathy. Regions amplified from RNA transcripts were the TCR beta CDR3 regions. The HTBI set primed first-round TCR CDR3 RT-PCR. TCRdb independently ran MiXCR on the multiplex PCR reads; one entry per CDR3 protein. This sample yields roughly 93,000 distinct CDR3 sequences, of which under 65% are seen a single time; about 25% belongs to the top ten. Sequenced: blood. These receptors were taken from a woman aged 40-49 years with Graves' hyperthyroidism.

This clonotype was seen at least ten times. The chain links TRBV7-2 to TRBJ2-2; D uncertain. Trimming cost V 4 bases and J 2 bases, with 5 bases left between them. The CDR3 totals 13 residues. Germline V lookup: CDR1 SGHTA, CDR2 FQGNSA. The CDR3 DNA reads as TGTGCCAGCAGCTCCCGAAACACCGGGGAGCTGTTTTTT. It yields the protein CASSSRNTGELFF. The full variable domain, rest sourced from reference TRBV7-2 and TRBJ2-2, is GAGVSQSPSNKVTEKGKDVELRCDPISGHTALYWYRQSLGQGLEFLIYFQGNSAPDKSGLPSDRFSAERTGGSVSTLTIQRTQQEDSAVYLCASSSRNTGELFFGEGSRLTVL.

This clonotype was observed a few times. V and J are TRBV2 and TRBJ1-1, with D perhaps matching TRBD1 (6 bases). Trimming shortened V by 5 bases and J by 0 bases, and 13 bases separated the two germline ends. CDR1 and CDR2 from the germline V gene are SNHLY and FYNNEI. The CDR3 consists of 15 residues. The CDR3, as DNA: TGTGCCAGCAGTCCAAGAGGACAGATGAACACTGAAGCTTTCTTT. It translates to CASSPRGQMNTEAFF.

This clonotype was recorded at least ten times. This chain links TRBV6-1 with TRBJ2-5, with a possible D match to TRBD1 (5 bases). The V end was cut by 4 bases, the J end by 7 bases, with 10 bases between. This CDR3 contains 12 residues. Germline V lookup: CDR1 MNHNS, CDR2 SASEGT. This CDR3 reads CASSGDSWTQYF. CDR3 nucleotide sequence: TGTGCCAGCAGTGGAGACAGCTGGACCCAGTACTTC.

This clonotype was seen only a few times. V and J are TRBV9 and TRBJ2-7; 11 nucleotides match TRBD1. This CDR3 is 15 amino acids long. Germline V CDR1 and CDR2: SGDLS, YYNGEE. The trim removed 4 bases at V and 7 bases at J, leaving 10 bases unmatched. This CDR3 reads CASSHWDRGKGEQYF. Written as DNA, the CDR3 is TGTGCCAGCAGCCATTGGGACAGGGGGAAAGGAGAGCAGTACTTC. Supplemented by reference TRBV9 and TRBJ2-7, the full variable domain reads DSGVTQTPKHLITATGQRVTLRCSPRSGDLSVYWYQQSLDQGLQFLIQYYNGEERAKGNILERFSAQQFPDLHSELNLSSLELGDSALYFCASSHWDRGKGEQYFGPGTRLTVT.

This clonotype was seen many times. The CDR3: CASSQDRGQPQHF. CDR3 bases: TGTGCCAGCAGCCAGGACAGGGGTCAGCCCCAGCATTTT. This chain uses TRBV6-5 with TRBJ1-5; 9 nucleotides match TRBD1. Trimming took 6 bases from V and 6 from J; bases not matched to a gene: 3. Germline V CDR1 and CDR2: MNHEY, SVGAGI. The CDR3 length is 13 residues.

This clonotype turned up a few times. The final CDR3 position lacks the conserved phenylalanine or tryptophan, pointing to a likely read error. The DNA is omitted, as the CDR3 cannot be located on it reliably, and the CDR3 follows TCRdb's listing. The gene calls are TRBV5-1 and TRBJ2-5; the table's D call TRBD1 went unverified against the DNA. Per the germline V gene, CDR1 is SGHRS and CDR2 is YFSETQ. The CDR3 length equals 10 residues, ends included. CDR3 sequence: CASSEGTGLT.

This clonotype appeared a single time. This rearrangement joins TRBV7-6 to TRBJ1-2; no definite D call. The CDR3 spans 16 residues. V was cut by 1 base and J by 3 bases, with 15 bases left in between. CDR1 is SGHVS, CDR2 FNYEAQ, per germline. CDR3 region: CASSLGFIGQHYGYTF. Here the CDR3 DNA reads TGTGCCAGCAGCTTAGGGTTCATCGGGCAGCACTATGGCTACACCTTC.

The sample holds a few counts of this clonotype. In DNA, the CDR3 is TGTGCCAGCAGCCGAGTGGCGGGAGCGGAGACCCAGTACTTC. Protein sequence: CASSRVAGAETQYF. This chain links TRBV7-2 with TRBJ2-5, with 7 bases lining up with TRBD2. The CDR3 is made up of 14 amino acids. Trimming cost V 5 bases and J 5 bases; bases outside gene matches: 8. CDR1 is SGHTA and CDR2 is FQGNSA in the germline V gene. The full variable domain, in which reference TRBV7-2 and TRBJ2-5 provide the parts outside the CDR3, is GAGVSQSPSNKVTEKGKDVELRCDPISGHTALYWYRQSLGQGLEFLIYFQGNSAPDKSGLPSDRFSAERTGGSVSTLTIQRTQQEDSAVYLCASSRVAGAETQYFGPGTRLLVL.

V is TRBV4-2 and J is TRBJ2-7; 11 nucleotides agree with TRBD1. The V gene end was trimmed by 4 bases and the J gene end by 4 bases; junction bases not matched to a gene: 9. The CDR3 length is 16 residues. Germline V gives CDR1 LGHNA, CDR2 YNFKEQ. This chain's CDR3 is CASSRPGQGAGYEQYF. CDR3 in DNA: TGTGCCAGCAGCCGGCCCGGACAGGGGGCCGGGTACGAGCAGTACTTC.